This T cell receptor beta chain originates from a study of cytomegalovirus exposure and HLA in healthy donors. Background on the study: Counted in an early data release were about 86 million unique TCRs from HLA-typed donors. Of a few hundred genotyped donors, 81% grouped in the Caucasian-associated ancestry cluster. Study-level findings and limits: The HLA-A and HLA-B alleles of most subjects were reportedly predicted accurately from TCR beta sequences.

The CDR3 extends over 15 amino acids. The germline V gene encodes CDR1 KGHSH and CDR2 LQKENI. V dropped 4 bases and J dropped 1; count of bases not matched to a gene: 4. With respect to this clone: Its antigen remains unidentified.

The PCR ran on 60 Vbeta and 13 Jbeta primers. Source study methods: As a later analysis found, there were around 86 million unique TCR beta chains, of which roughly 11 million were shared. TCRdb keeps only in-frame clones here, not all; method: immunoSEQ multiplex PCR. Clone size and the V and J calls come from that table; the DNA yielded D and trimming. Here the sample spans about 110,000 clones, 81% being singletons. The receptor was derived from a woman younger than 45 in good health and CMV-seronegative. Sequencing was performed on PBMCs. The chain is built from TRBV18 and TRBJ2-3; 8 bases are a match to TRBD2. This CDR3 is CASSLTSGRTDTQYF. CDR3 bases: TGTGCCAGCTCACTTACTAGCGGACGCACAGATACGCAGTATTTT.